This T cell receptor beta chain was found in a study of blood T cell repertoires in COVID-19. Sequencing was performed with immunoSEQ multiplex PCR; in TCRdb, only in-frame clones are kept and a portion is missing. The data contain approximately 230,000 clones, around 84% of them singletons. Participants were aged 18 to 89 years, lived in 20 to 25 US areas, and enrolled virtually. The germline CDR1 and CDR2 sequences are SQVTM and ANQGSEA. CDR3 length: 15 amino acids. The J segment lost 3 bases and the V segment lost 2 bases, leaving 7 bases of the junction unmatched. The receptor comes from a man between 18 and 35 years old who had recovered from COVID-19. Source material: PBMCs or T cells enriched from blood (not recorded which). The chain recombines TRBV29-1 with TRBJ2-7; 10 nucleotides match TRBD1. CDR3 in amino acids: CSVEIAGTGDYEQYF. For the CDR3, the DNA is TGCAGCGTTGAAATAGCTGGGACAGGGGACTACGAGCAGTACTTC.